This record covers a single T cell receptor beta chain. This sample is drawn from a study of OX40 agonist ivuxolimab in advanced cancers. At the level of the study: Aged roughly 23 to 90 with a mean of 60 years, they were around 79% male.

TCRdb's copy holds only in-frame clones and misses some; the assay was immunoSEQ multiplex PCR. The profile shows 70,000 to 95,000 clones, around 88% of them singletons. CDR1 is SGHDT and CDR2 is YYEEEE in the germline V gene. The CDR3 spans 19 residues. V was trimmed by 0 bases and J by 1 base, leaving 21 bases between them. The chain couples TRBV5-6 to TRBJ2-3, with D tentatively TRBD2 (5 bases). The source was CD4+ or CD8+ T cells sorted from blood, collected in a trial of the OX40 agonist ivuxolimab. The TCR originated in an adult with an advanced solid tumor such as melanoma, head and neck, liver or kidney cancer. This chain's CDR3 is CASSLDGEFRPGGTDTQYF. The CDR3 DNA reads TGTGCCAGCAGCTTGGATGGGGAATTCAGGCCCGGGGGCACAGATACGCAGTATTTT. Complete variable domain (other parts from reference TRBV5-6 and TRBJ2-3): DAGVTQSPTHLIKTRGQQVTLRCSPKSGHDTVSWYQQALGQGPQFIFQYYEEEERQRGNFPDRFSGHQFPNYSSELNVNALLLGDSALYLCASSLDGEFRPGGTDTQYFGPGTRLTVL.